Here is one T cell receptor (beta chain) with its context. Its antigen is unidentified. TCRdb processed the 5' RACE reads anew with MiXCR; each CDR3 protein has one entry. The table shows about 200,000 distinct CDR3 sequences, with around 13% occurring only once. Germline CDR1 and CDR2: LNHDA and SQIVND (reference sequence). The CDR3 sequence is 13 residues long. Trimming took 7 bases from V and 5 from J, leaving 14 bases between them. This entry is derived from a study of CD8 T cells in ankylosing spondylitis. Findings and limits, study-wide: The study looked at matched synovial fluid samples from ankylosing spondylitis patients. Disease-linked clones were reported to be significantly enriched there. Made up of about eight highly homologous variants, a TCR beta motif appeared characteristic of ankylosing spondylitis blood.

Material: blood, either unsorted or a sorted T cell fraction (not recorded which). The chain combines TRBV19 with TRBJ1-1; a possible D gene is TRBD1 (6 bases). The TCR sequence derives from a male donor with ankylosing spondylitis or in good health (not recorded which). The CDR3 coding sequence is TGTGCCAGTATTAGCAGGGGCAGGACTGAAGCTTTCTTT. It is translated as CASISRGRTEAFF.